The clone carrying this T cell receptor (beta chain) occurred many times. Its antigen remains unidentified. This entry comes from a study of a mutant IDH1 vaccine in newly diagnosed glioma. Study findings and constraints: Pseudoprogression seemed unrelated to changes in top peripheral T cell clonotypes.

Time point: week 11, during vaccination. Vaccination used 300 ug of mutant IDH1 20-mer peptide per dose, with topical imiquimod. The V and J ends lost 5 bases and 14 bases respectively, with 15 bases between them. The CDR3 totals 11 residues. CDR1 is MNHNS, CDR2 SASEGT, per germline. TCRdb keeps only in-frame clones here, not all; method: immunoSEQ multiplex PCR. This table holds roughly 130,000 clones, about four fifths found once. The clonotype originates from a man aged 35-49 years with glioma. The genes are TRBV6-1 and TRBJ1-1; D remains unclear. The input for sequencing was PBMCs, taken from a glioma patient whose treatment included an IDH1 peptide vaccine. Here the CDR3 reads CASSKDGRHFF. CDR3 DNA: TGTGCCAGCAGTAAGGACGGCCGTCACTTCTTT.